This TCR beta chain was sequenced for a study of CD8 T cells in Susac syndrome. The CDR3 runs 18 residues. The trim removed 5 bases at V and 6 bases at J, leaving 18 bases unmatched. CDR1 is MNHEY, CDR2 SVGEGT, per germline. Reverse transcription of 0.5 to 1 ug RNA was performed with random hexamers. TCRdb passed the immunoSEQ multiplex PCR reads through MiXCR, listing each CDR3 protein once. The sample holds about 190,000 distinct CDR3 sequences; roughly 92% are singletons and the top ten take 0.1%. The sample taken for sequencing was CD4+ T cells from PBMCs. V gene TRBV6-2 or TRBV6-3 combines with J gene TRBJ1-5; 8 nucleotides match TRBD1. This TCR came from a human donor in good health. The chain's CDR3 is CASSRTGSIPLTSQPQHF. DNA for the CDR3: TGTGCCAGCAGTCGGACAGGGTCGATACCGCTAACCAGTCAGCCCCAGCATTTT.